The present entry profiles one TCR beta chain with its context. The protocol was immunoSEQ multiplex PCR, while the TCRdb copy is restricted to in-frame clones and leaves out a portion. The data show approximately 170,000 clones, 70% to 85% seen once. This entry belongs to a study of blood T cell repertoires in COVID-19. This CDR3 is built from 16 residues. Input material: peripheral blood. The sequence was collected from a man older than 75 with COVID-19, enrolled during active disease. The J gene is TRBJ1-2, the V gene TRBV21-1; the table's D call, TRBD1, was not checked against the DNA. TRBV21-1 is listed as a pseudogene. Written as DNA, the CDR3 is TGTGCCAGCAGCAAAGAGCTTCCGGGACAGGGGTTGCGCTACACCTTC. It translates to CASSKELPGQGLRYTF.